This is a list of T cell receptor beta chains from one sample in a study of shared clonotypes between healthy human individuals. TCRdb's copy holds only in-frame clones and misses some; the assay was immunoSEQ multiplex PCR. The sample yields roughly 100,000 clones, just over 65% seen once. The sample comprised memory CD8+ T cells sorted from blood. These receptors were collected from a woman aged 25 to 39 in good health. Both conserved end residues are part of each CDR3. The order of the fields is clone size, V gene, D gene, J gene, CDR3 DNA, CDR3 protein. A D gene is named only where the DNA matches it firmly. Only part of the rows carry a size: once, few, many, or a class if the clone is expanded.

>NA|TRBV19|TRBD2|TRBJ2-3
TGTGCCAGTAGATCTAGCGGGAGTACAGATACGCAGTATTTT
CASRSSGSTDTQYF
>NA|TRBV5-4|NA|TRBJ2-1
TGTGCCAGCAGCCCCGATGAGCGCTACAATGAGCAGTTCTTC
CASSPDERYNEQFF
>NA|TRBV5-8|TRBD1|TRBJ2-3
TGTGCCAGCAGCTCACCGGGACAGGGGGCAACAGATACGCAGTATTTT
CASSSPGQGATDTQYF
>NA|TRBV11-3|NA|TRBJ2-4
TGTGCCAGCAGCTTAGGTGCGGGGCTAGCCAAAAACATTCAGTACTTC
CASSLGAGLAKNIQYF
>once|TRBV6-9|TRBD2|TRBJ2-1
TGTGCCAGCGGCCGCGGGAGTGGGTCCTACAATGAGCAGTTCTTC
CASGRGSGSYNEQFF
>many|TRBV28|NA|TRBJ1-3
TGTGCCAGCAGTTTTCGAGGTTACTACTCTGGAAACACCATATATTTT
CASSFRGYYSGNTIYF
>once|TRBV6-1|NA|TRBJ2-6
TGTGCCAGCAGTGAGGGTGGGACCCCCTCTGGGGCCAACGTCCTGACTTTC
CASSEGGTPSGANVLTF
>NA|TRBV5-1|NA|TRBJ2-1
TGCGCCAGCAGCCAGGACTACTCCTACAATGAGCAGTTCTTC
CASSQDYSYNEQFF
>NA|TRBV20-1|TRBD1|TRBJ2-1
TGCAGCTGGGACAGGGGGTATGAGCAGTTCTTC
CSWDRGYEQFF
>NA|TRBV5-1|NA|TRBJ1-1
TGCGCCAGCAGCTTGACGATCGCCACTGAAGCTTTCTTT
CASSLTIATEAFF
>NA|TRBV7-9|NA|TRBJ2-7
TGTGCCAGCAGCACAGGGAGAAGGTCTGTCTACGAGCAGTACTTC
CASSTGRRSVYEQYF
>once|TRBV25-1|NA|TRBJ2-1
TGTGCCAGCACCCCGGGGAGGGGGCCTTACAATGAGCAGTTCTTC
CASTPGRGPYNEQFF
>NA|TRBV5-1|NA|TRBJ1-1
TGCGCCAGCAGCTTGGGGACTTGGGCTTTCTTT
CASSLGTWAFF
>NA|TRBV30|NA|TRBJ1-3
TGTGCCTGGAGTGGTTATTGGGACGGCTCTGGAAACACCATATATTTT
CAWSGYWDGSGNTIYF
>NA|TRBV7-9|NA|TRBJ2-1
TGTGCCAGCAGCCCCGGGGGCAATGAGCAGTTCTTC
CASSPGGNEQFF
>NA|TRBV6-1|TRBD2|TRBJ2-7
TGTGCCAGCAGTCCGGTAGCGGGCGGCTACGAGCAGTACTTC
CASSPVAGGYEQYF
>NA|TRBV5-4|NA|TRBJ2-5
TGTGCCAGCAGCTTTTCCAGGCAAGAGACCCAGTACTTC
CASSFSRQETQYF
>NA|TRBV4-1|NA|TRBJ2-5
TGCGCCAGCAGCTACGGGCTAAGTGGGGAGACCCAGTACTTC
CASSYGLSGETQYF
>few|TRBV2|TRBD1|TRBJ2-6
TGTGCCAGCAGTGCGTGGGACAGGGCACCGGGGGCCAACGTCCTGACTTTC
CASSAWDRAPGANVLTF
>NA|TRBV11-2|TRBD2|TRBJ2-1
TGTGCCAGCAGCAAGGGACTAGCGGGGCTAGCCGACAATGAGCAGTTCTTC
CASSKGLAGLADNEQFF
>once|TRBV19|NA|TRBJ2-2
TGTGCCAGTAGTCTAGGACAGTCAGGGGAGCTGTTTTTT
CASSLGQSGELFF
>NA|TRBV30|TRBD1|TRBJ2-7
TGTGCCTGGATGGACGGGGACAGCGAGCAGTACTTC
CAWMDGDSEQYF
>NA|TRBV21-1|NA|TRBJ2-3
TGTGCCAGCAGCATGTGGACAGTAACTAGCACAGATACGCAGTATTTT
CASSMWTVTSTDTQYF
>NA|TRBV6-4|TRBD1|TRBJ1-1
TGTGCCAGCAGTGACTCGGCAGGGGGCGGAGGGAACACTGAAGCTTTCTTT
CASSDSAGGGGNTEAFF
>NA|TRBV28|NA|TRBJ1-5
TGTGCCAGCAGAAACGACAGTAGCAATCAGCCCCAGCATTTT
CASRNDSSNQPQHF
>NA|TRBV27|NA|TRBJ1-5
TGTGCCAGCAGTCGCAATCAGCCCCAGCATTTT
CASSRNQPQHF
>NA|TRBV7-6|NA|TRBJ2-5
TGTGCCAGCAGCTTAGTGTGGGCTGGGACCCAGTACTTC
CASSLVWAGTQYF
>NA|TRBV13|NA|TRBJ2-1
TGTGCCAGCAGCTTACATGAGGGGAGGAGGGGCTACAATGAGCAGTTCTTC
CASSLHEGRRGYNEQFF
>NA|TRBV7-6|TRBD1|TRBJ2-7
TGTGCCAGCAGCTCCCGGGACAGGGTTTACGAGCAGTACTTC
CASSSRDRVYEQYF
>NA|TRBV11-3|NA|TRBJ1-5
TGTGCCAGCAGCTTAAGGGCGAGCAATCAGCCCCAGCATTTT
CASSLRASNQPQHF
>NA|TRBV9|NA|TRBJ2-3
TGTGCCAGTAGTTTGACGGAGCTGGTGACAGATACGCAGTATTTT
CASSLTELVTDTQYF
>once|TRBV6-5|NA|TRBJ1-5
TGTGCCAGCAGCCCGAGTGTTAGCAATCAGCCCCAGCATTTT
CASSPSVSNQPQHF
>NA|TRBV27|TRBD2|TRBJ2-1
TGTGCCAGCAGTCACCAGGGACTAGTGGGTGAGCAGTTCTTC
CASSHQGLVGEQFF
>NA|TRBV28|NA|TRBJ2-5
TGTGCCAGCCGGGGGTCGGGGGCCCAGCAGTACTTC
CASRGSGAQQYF
>NA|TRBV7-9|NA|TRBJ2-1
TGTGCCAGCAGCACCCAGGGGAATAAGCAGTTCTTC
CASSTQGNKQFF
>NA|TRBV6-1|TRBD2|TRBJ2-3
TGTGCCAGCAGTGAACGGCCGGGAGGGCCAGATACGCAGTATTTT
CASSERPGGPDTQYF
>once|TRBV30|TRBD1|TRBJ2-3
TGTGCCTGGAGTCCCCCCGGACAGGCTGGTTGGACGTACACAGATACGCAGTATTTT
CAWSPPGQAGWTYTDTQYF
>NA|TRBV27|NA|TRBJ2-4
TGTGCCAGCAGTTCCTGGGTAATAGCCAAAAACATTCAGTACTTC
CASSSWVIAKNIQYF
>NA|TRBV5-1|TRBD2|TRBJ2-1
TGCGCCAGCAGGGCCGGGACTAGCGTGTTCAAACCTTACAATGAGCAGTTCTTC
CASRAGTSVFKPYNEQFF
>few|TRBV5-4|NA|TRBJ2-1
TGTGCCAGCAGCTTGGTCAGGGGTGGCTACAATGAGCAGTTCTTC
CASSLVRGGYNEQFF
>NA|TRBV4-1|NA|TRBJ2-3
TGCGCCAGCAGCCCCCCGATAACAGATACGCAGTATTTT
CASSPPITDTQYF
>NA|TRBV28|NA|TRBJ2-3
TGTGCCAGCAGTTGGGGGCTGGGGGGAAACACAGATACGCAGTATTTT
CASSWGLGGNTDTQYF
>NA|TRBV6-6|NA|TRBJ2-1
TGTGCCAGCAGTAGCGACACCTACAATGAGCAGTTCTTC
CASSSDTYNEQFF
>NA|TRBV19|NA|TRBJ2-2
TGTGCCGTTCAGGTAGAGGGGACCGGGGAGCTGTTTTTT
CAVQVEGTGELFF
>few|TRBV4-2|NA|TRBJ1-1
TGTGCCAGCAGCCAGAGTTTACATGGGGGCAGCACTGAAGCTTTCTTT
CASSQSLHGGSTEAFF
>NA|TRBV15|TRBD1|TRBJ1-5
TGTGCCACCAGCGAGGACAGGGGTTCTCAGCCCCAGCATTTT
CATSEDRGSQPQHF